This TCR beta chain was sequenced during a study of blood T cells in healthy people across ages. Turning to the study itself: Capture by template switching was about one barcoded beta molecule per two T cells.

The CDR3 loop spans 12 amino acids. V was pared by 2 bases and J by 8 bases, with 7 bases between. Through a sample-barcoded 5' primer and a J-beta primer mix, a second PCR was run for roughly 6 to 12 cycles. TCRdb re-called the 5' RACE reads with MiXCR, one entry per CDR3 protein. Here the sample spans around 1,600,000 distinct CDR3 sequences, 35% to 45% being singletons. Ten or more counts support this clonotype. This clonotype originated in a woman aged 18-30 years in good health. Sequenced input: blood. This rearrangement joins TRBV12-3 or TRBV12-4 to TRBJ2-1, with D uncertain. CDR3 sequence: CASSLSRDEQFF. The CDR3 DNA sequence: TGTGCCAGCAGTTTAAGCCGGGATGAGCAGTTCTTC.